This TCR beta chain was sequenced for a study of Ad26.COV2.S vaccination and SARS-CoV-2 variants. For the study at large: Participants got Ad26.COV2.S intramuscularly, once or twice 56 days apart. Study conclusions and caveats: The breadth of spike-specific CD8+ and CD4+ T cell responses after vaccination was reportedly substantial. Relative to placebo recipients, vaccine recipients exhibited elevated spike-specific TCR breadth.

Libraries were prepared by immunoSEQ multiplex PCR; TCRdb keeps only in-frame clonotypes and omits some of them. The data hold some 340,000 clones, with about 85% observed a single time. The V gene's germline CDR1 is MNHEY and CDR2 SMNVEV (reference sequence). CDR3 size: 14 residues. The V segment lost 6 bases and the J segment 4 bases; nucleotides outside the gene matches: 8. There are a few counts of this clone. Its antigen is still unknown. This sample's treatment: roughly 19 received Ad26.COV2.S at low or high dose, single or two shots; about 5 received placebo; per-sample allocation not given. Specimens were obtained on day 63 following the first vaccine or placebo injection. Boston provided a donor who was an adult aged 18-55 years.

The TCR sequence derives from a person aged 18-65 years who received the Ad26.COV2.S COVID-19 vaccine or a placebo. The chain employs TRBV27 and TRBJ1-2; 7 positions match TRBD1. Source: peripheral blood, taken in a trial of Ad26.COV2.S vaccine versus placebo. CDR3 nucleotide sequence: TGTGCCAGCAGCATAACAGGGGAGACCTATGGCTACACCTTC. Translating it yields CASSITGETYGYTF.